This T cell receptor (beta chain) is from a study of kidney transplant recipient with SARS-CoV-2 infection. TCRdb called the reads again in MiXCR, with one record for every CDR3 protein. Found here are roughly 250,000 distinct CDR3 sequences, roughly 26% of them singletons; the top ten hold roughly 7%. CDR1 is MGHDK and CDR2 is SYGVNS in the germline V gene. V lost 5 bases and J lost 4, with 23 bases in between. This CDR3 is built from 17 residues. The table lists this clonotype with a few counts. The chain employs TRBV25-1 and TRBJ1-2; D gene ambiguous. The TCR originated in a young adult male patient who had COVID-19 and was a kidney transplant recipient. Part of the T cells may come from the graft donor. The material was a blood sample, obtained at baseline and on day 111 from a kidney transplant recipient. The CDR3 region has the DNA TGTGCCAGCAGTAATATTAAAGAACTGGGAAAGACCTATGGCTACACCTTC. Translation gives CASSNIKELGKTYGYTF.